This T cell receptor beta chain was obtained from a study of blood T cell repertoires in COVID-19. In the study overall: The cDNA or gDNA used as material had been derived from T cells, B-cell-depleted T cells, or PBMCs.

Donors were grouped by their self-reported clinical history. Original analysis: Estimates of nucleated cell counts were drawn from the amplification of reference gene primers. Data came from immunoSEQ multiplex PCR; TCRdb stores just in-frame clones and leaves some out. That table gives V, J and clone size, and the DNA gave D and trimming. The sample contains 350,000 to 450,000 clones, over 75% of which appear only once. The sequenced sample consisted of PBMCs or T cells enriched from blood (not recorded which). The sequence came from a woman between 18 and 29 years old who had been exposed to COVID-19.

The CDR3 loop is CASSLSRQGGGNYGYTF. The DNA of the CDR3 is TGTGCCAGCAGTTTATCGAGACAGGGGGGCGGAAACTATGGCTACACCTTC. The genes are TRBV27 and TRBJ1-2; 9 nucleotides match TRBD1. V shed 0 bases and J 2 bases; nucleotides not matched to a gene: 7. CDR3 size: 17 residues. Germline V CDR1 and CDR2: MNHEY, SMNVEV (reference sequence).